This T cell receptor beta chain was sequenced in a study of T-cell reconstitution after alpha-beta-depleted transplantation in children (dated by TCRdb to 2016 to 2017). Context from the whole study: Using TCR repertoire profiling, the study followed T-cell immune reconstitution in a quantitative way in children after TCRalphabeta/CD19-depleted allogeneic hematopoietic cell transplantation.

Library preparation was by PCR. Sequencing relied on an Illumina HiSeq 2500. TCR library preparation used molecular barcoding, with unique molecular identifiers applied to normalize quantification of the TCRbeta repertoire. Using fastp trimming at Q25 and MiXCR clonotype assembly, TCRdb reanalyzed the public sequencing data and kept in-frame beta chains. Rows are combined by CDR3 protein, so each entry shows the most common genes and DNA. Recorded for this sample are 600,000 or so distinct CDR3 sequences; around 23% of them occurred a single time. Clones ranked in the top ten supply roughly 13% of the sample. Many counts were recorded for this clonotype. The antigen it binds to is not known. No base-level quality is on record; no much larger clone is a single base apart. The sample's treatment or condition, from its label and the paper: allogeneic hematopoietic cell transplantation with graft depleted of TCRalphabeta T cells and CD19 B cells. TCRalphabeta/CD19-depleted allogeneic hematopoietic cell grafts were given to the transplant recipients, all of whom were children.

V is cut by 2 bases and J by 1 base, and the space between the germline ends is 8 bases. Inclusive of the bounding cysteine and phenylalanine, the CDR3 is 15 residues long. The entry retains the CDR3 DNA only, 45 bases that are in frame from base 1. Via the germline V gene, CDR1 is SGHDN and CDR2 FVKESK. The paper as a whole reports these results and caveats: In some patients, the high TCRbeta diversity seen at day 60 was put down to recipient T cells and intrathymic progenitors that had survived conditioning. The frequencies of hyperexpanded clones fell over the following months, and after one year, T-cell counts and TCRbeta diversity were mostly attributed to newly produced T cells. About two months after transplant, the apparently early recovery of alphabetaT-cell counts reportedly depended on just several hundred clones that had expanded rapidly and came from non-depleted graft cells.

This TCR was sampled from a boy in the first two years of life who had a stem cell transplant for acute myeloid leukemia, so the T cells may come from the graft donor. The chain couples TRBV14 to TRBJ2-2; the D gene assignment is ambiguous. The source was PBMCs, mostly from graft donor cells, collected 360 days after TCRalphabeta/CD19-depleted stem cell transplant. The nucleotides read TGTGCCAGCAGCCAACCCGGACGGAACACCGGGGAGCTGTTTTTT. Translation gives CASSQPGRNTGELFF. Supplemented by the reference TRBV14 and TRBJ2-2 proteins around the CDR3, the complete variable domain is EAGVTQFPSHSVIEKGQTVTLRCDPISGHDNLYWYRRVMGKEIKFLLHFVKESKQDESGMPNNRFLAERTGGTYSTLKVQPAELEDSGVYFCASSQPGRNTGELFFGEGSRLTVL.